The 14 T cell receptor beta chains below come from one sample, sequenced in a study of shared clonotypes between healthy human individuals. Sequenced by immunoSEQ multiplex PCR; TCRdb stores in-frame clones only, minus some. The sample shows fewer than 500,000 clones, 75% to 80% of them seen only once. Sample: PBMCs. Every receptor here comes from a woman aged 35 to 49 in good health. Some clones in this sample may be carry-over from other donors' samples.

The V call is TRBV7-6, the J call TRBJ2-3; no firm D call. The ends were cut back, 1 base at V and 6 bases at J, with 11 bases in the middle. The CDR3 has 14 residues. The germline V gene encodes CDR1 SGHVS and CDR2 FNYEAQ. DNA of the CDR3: TGTGCCAGCAGCTTAGGAACGTGGAGCGATACGCAGTATTTT. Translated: CASSLGTWSDTQYF.

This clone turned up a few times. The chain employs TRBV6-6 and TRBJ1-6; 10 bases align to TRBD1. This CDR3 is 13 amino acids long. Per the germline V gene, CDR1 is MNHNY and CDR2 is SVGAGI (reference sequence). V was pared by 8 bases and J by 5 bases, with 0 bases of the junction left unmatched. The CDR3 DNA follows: TGTGCCAGCGGGACAGGGGATAATTCACCCCTCCACTTT. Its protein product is CASGTGDNSPLHF.

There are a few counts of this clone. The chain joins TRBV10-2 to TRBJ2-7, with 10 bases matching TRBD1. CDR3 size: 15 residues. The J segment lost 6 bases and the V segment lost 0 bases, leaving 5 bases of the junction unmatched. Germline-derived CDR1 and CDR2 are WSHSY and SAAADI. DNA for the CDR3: TGCGCCAGCAGTGAGTCCGACAGGGGGCGCCCCGAGCAGTACTTC. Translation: CASSESDRGRPEQYF.

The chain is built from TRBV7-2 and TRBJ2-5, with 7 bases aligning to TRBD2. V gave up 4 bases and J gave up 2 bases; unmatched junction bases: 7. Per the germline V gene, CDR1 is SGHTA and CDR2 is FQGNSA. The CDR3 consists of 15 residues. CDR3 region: CASSSGGLVQETQYF. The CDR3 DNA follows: TGTGCCAGCAGCTCGGGGGGACTCGTTCAAGAGACCCAGTACTTC.

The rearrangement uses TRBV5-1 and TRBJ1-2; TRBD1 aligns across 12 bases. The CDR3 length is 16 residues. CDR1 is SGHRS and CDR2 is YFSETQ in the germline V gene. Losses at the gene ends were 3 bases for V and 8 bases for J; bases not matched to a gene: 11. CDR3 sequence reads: CASSSQPGTGGEGYTF. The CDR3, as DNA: TGCGCCAGCAGCTCGCAACCCGGGACAGGGGGCGAAGGCTACACCTTC.

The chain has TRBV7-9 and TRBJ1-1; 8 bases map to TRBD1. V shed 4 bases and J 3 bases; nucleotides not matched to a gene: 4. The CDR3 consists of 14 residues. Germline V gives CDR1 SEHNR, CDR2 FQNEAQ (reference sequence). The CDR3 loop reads CASSSGQGYTEAFF. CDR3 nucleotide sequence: TGTGCCAGCAGCTCCGGACAGGGTTACACTGAAGCTTTCTTT.

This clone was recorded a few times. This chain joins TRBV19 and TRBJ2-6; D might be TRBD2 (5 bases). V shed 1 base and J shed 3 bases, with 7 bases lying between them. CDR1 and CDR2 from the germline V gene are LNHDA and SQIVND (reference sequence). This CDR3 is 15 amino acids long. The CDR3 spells CASSIGGNGANVLTF. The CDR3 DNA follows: TGTGCCAGTAGTATAGGAGGGAATGGGGCCAACGTCCTGACTTTC.

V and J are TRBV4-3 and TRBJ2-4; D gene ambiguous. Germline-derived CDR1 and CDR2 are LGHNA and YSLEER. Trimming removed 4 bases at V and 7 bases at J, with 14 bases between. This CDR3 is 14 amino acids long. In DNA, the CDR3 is TGCGCCAGCAGCCCCGCGAAGGGATGGAACATTCAGTACTTC. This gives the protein CASSPAKGWNIQYF.

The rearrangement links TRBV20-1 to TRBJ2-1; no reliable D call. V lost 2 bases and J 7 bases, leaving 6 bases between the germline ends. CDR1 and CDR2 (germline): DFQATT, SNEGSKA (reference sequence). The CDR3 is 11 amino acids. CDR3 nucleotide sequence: TGCAGTGCTAGACCCCAAAATGAGCAGTTCTTC. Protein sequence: CSARPQNEQFF.

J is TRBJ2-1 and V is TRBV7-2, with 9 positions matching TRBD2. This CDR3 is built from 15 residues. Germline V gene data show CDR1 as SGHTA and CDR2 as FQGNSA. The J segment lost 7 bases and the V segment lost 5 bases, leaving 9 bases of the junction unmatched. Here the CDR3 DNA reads TGTGCCAGCAGCCAAGATAGCGGGAGTCATAATGAGCAGTTCTTC. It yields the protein CASSQDSGSHNEQFF.

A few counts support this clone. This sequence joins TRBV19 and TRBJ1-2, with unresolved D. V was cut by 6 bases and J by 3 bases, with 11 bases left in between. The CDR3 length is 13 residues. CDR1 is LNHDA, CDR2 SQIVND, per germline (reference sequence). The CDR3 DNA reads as TGTGCCAGTAGAGTAGGGCCAGACTATGGCTACACCTTC. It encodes CASRVGPDYGYTF.

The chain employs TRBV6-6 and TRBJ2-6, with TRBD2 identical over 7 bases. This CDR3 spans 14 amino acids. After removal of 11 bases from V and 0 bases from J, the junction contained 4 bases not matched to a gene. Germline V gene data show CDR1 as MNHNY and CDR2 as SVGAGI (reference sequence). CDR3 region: CACGGGSGANVLTF. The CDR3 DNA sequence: TGTGCCTGTGGGGGGGGCTCTGGGGCCAACGTCCTGACTTTC.

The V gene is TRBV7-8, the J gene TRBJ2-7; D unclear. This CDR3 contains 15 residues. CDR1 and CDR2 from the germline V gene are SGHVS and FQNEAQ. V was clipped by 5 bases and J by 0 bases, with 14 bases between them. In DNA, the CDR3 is TGTGCCAGCAGCCCCGCCGTGGGTCTCTCCTACGAGCAGTACTTC. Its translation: CASSPAVGLSYEQYF.

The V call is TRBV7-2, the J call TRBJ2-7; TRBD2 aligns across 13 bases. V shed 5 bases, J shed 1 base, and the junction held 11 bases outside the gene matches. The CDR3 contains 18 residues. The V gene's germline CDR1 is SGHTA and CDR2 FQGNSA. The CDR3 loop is CASSKGLAGASWSYEQYF. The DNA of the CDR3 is TGTGCCAGCAGCAAAGGACTAGCGGGAGCATCGTGGTCCTACGAGCAGTACTTC.